The sequence of this TCR beta chain was determined in a study of blood T cell repertoires in COVID-19 (dated by TCRdb to the early 2020s). Regarding the study in general: Collaborator samples came from the United States, Italy and Spain and covered acute and convalescent phases of COVID-19. The prospective study material was composed of cDNA or gDNA derived from T cells, B-cell-depleted T cells, or PBMCs. Deeply sampled blood TCRbeta repertoires from subjects exposed to, actively infected with, or recovered from COVID-19 were included in the dataset. The repertoires were released in a freely available public database meant as a resource for research on the immune response to SARS-CoV-2. Samples were obtained from the ongoing ImmuneRACE study (first 160 participants) and from some 1,300 subjects provided by 6 global collaborators. A de-identified subject ID, COVID-19 status, age in years and sex were almost always included in the sample metadata. Where available, HLA class I and class II types were obtained from metadata supplied by the sample provider rather than from assay-based typing. Findings and caveats that apply to the study as a whole: How much clinical and demographic metadata was included differed by source and by participant, and the metadata was provided uncurated.

Participants in the prospective study were aged 18 to 89 years, lived in about two dozen United States geographic areas, and enrolled through a virtual design. In the prospective study, cohorts were assigned on the basis of participant-reported clinical history obtained from a screening survey and a study questionnaire. Recovered participants in ImmuneRACE Cohort 3 were defined as having two consecutive negative NP/OP PCR tests, clearance from a healthcare professional, or resolution of symptoms. In the prospective study, mobile phlebotomists collected whole blood, serum and a nasopharyngeal or oropharyngeal swab from each participant. Over a roughly 2-month period, participants in the prospective study had the option of providing additional blood draws and questionnaires. Prospective study blood samples were shipped either frozen or at room temperature before DNA extraction. The V end gives up 5 bases and the J end 5 bases, leaving 7 bases in the junction not matched to a gene. From a lookup of the germline V gene (reference sequence), CDR1 and CDR2 are SEHNR and FQNEAQ. The CDR3 contains 14 residues, cysteine and phenylalanine counted. The only DNA kept is the CDR3, 42 bases in frame from the first base.

TCRbeta CDR3 regions were amplified from genomic DNA using the immunoSEQ Assay, a bias-controlled multiplex PCR. From the authors' description of their analysis: Nucleated cell counts per sample were estimated from amplification of reference gene primers within the assay. To quantify the absolute abundance of each unique TCRbeta CDR3 rearrangement, sequence reads were collapsed and filtered. For each sample, productive Simpson clonality was calculated as the square root of Simpson's diversity index across productive rearrangements. This immuneACCESS table, as held by TCRdb, lists in-frame sequences with V and J called but not all clones. Of the missing ones, under half trace to an unresolved V gene in checked studies; the others have no known cause. That table furnishes V, J and clone size, whereas the DNA furnished D and trimming. The sample table lists roughly 180,000 clones, roughly 82% of them with a count of one. The ten largest clones add up to roughly 9.6% of the sample.

With regard to this clone: Its antigen specificity is not known. No quality values exist for individual bases; no much larger clone is one base distant.

The receptor's source is a man aged 45 to 65 who had recovered from COVID-19. The chain employs TRBV7-9 and TRBJ2-5; the central 8 bases match TRBD2. Sequencing was performed on PBMCs or T cells enriched from blood (not recorded which). The CDR3 sequence is CASSATSVGETQYF. At the DNA level, the sequence is TGTGCCAGCAGCGCGACTAGCGTCGGCGAGACCCAGTACTTC.